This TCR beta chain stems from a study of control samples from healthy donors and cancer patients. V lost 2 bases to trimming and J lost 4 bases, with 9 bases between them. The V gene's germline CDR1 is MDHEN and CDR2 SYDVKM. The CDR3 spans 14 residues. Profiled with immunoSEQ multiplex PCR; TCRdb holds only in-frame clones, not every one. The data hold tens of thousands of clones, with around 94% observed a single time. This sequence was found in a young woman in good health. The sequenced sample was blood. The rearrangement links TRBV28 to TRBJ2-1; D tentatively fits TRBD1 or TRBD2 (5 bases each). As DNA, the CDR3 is TGTGCCAGCAGTTTAAAATGGGGGTACAATGAGCAGTTCTTC. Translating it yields CASSLKWGYNEQFF.